This section outlines one TCR beta chain sequence together with its context. Antigen specificity is unknown. The second PCR ran 7 to 11 cycles with a sample-barcoded 5' primer and J-beta primers. Every sample gave at least 2.5 million paired-end reads containing CDR3. Each CDR3 protein is one row after TCRdb ran MiXCR on the 5' RACE reads. In the table there are about 1,000,000 distinct CDR3 sequences, 45% of which are singletons. This entry comes from a study of blood T cells in healthy people across ages. Overall study results and limits: Among long-lived donors, naive CD4+ cells were more numerous and diversity higher than in aged donors. CMV status of donors was not determined, possibly confounding expanded clonotype changes.

Germline CDR1 is LGHDT and CDR2 is YNNKEL (reference sequence). This CDR3 comprises 14 residues. Trimming took off 0 bases at V and 8 bases at J, with 11 bases between the two ends. The sequence derives from an older woman in good health. The chain joins TRBV3-1 to TRBJ2-1; D tentatively fits TRBD1 or TRBD2 (5 bases each). Input material: blood. CDR3 in DNA: TGTGCCAGCAGCCAAGATCTGGGGACGGATGAGCAGTTCTTC. As protein: CASSQDLGTDEQFF.